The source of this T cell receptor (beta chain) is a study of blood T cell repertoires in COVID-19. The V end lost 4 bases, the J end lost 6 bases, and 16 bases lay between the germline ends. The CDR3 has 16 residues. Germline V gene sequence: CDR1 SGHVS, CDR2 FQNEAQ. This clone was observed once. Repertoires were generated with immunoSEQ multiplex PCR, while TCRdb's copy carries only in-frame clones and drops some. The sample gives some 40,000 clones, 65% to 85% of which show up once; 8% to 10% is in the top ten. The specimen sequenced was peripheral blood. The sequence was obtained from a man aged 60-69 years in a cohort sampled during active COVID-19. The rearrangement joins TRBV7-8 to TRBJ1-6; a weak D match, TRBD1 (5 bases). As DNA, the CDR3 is TGTGCCAGCAGCTACGGCACAGGTCACGGTAATTCACCCCTCCACTTT. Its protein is CASSYGTGHGNSPLHF.